The entry that follows covers one TCR beta chain sequence. The authors' processing: Nucleated cell counts were estimated from reference gene primer amplification. Sequencing was performed with immunoSEQ multiplex PCR; in TCRdb, only in-frame clones are kept and a portion is missing. V and J calls plus clone size are reproduced from that table; the DNA served to infer D and trimming. The sample shows approximately 120,000 clones, 85% to 90% of them seen only once. The data stem from a study of blood T cell repertoires in COVID-19. About the research overall: In each case, the material was cDNA or gDNA derived from T cells, B-cell-depleted T cells, or PBMCs.

V was trimmed by 5 bases and J by 2 bases, leaving 13 bases between them. Per the germline V gene, CDR1 is SGHAT and CDR2 is FQNNGV. The CDR3 totals 14 residues. Sequencing used peripheral blood. The chain carries TRBV11-2 and TRBJ2-7; D may be TRBD1 (6 bases). The source is a human donor in a cohort sampled during active COVID-19. CDR3 amino acids: CASSPPAGAYEQYF. CDR3 nucleotide sequence: TGTGCCAGCAGCCCACCCGCAGGGGCCTACGAGCAGTACTTC.